This T cell receptor (beta chain) was sequenced during a study of blood T cell repertoires in COVID-19. CDR3 length: 16 amino acids. The germline V gene encodes CDR1 SGHVS and CDR2 FNYEAQ. V lost 1 base, J lost 9 bases, and 5 bases stayed unmatched. Sequencing was performed with immunoSEQ multiplex PCR; in TCRdb, only in-frame clones are kept and a portion is missing. Among 100,000 to 150,000 clones listed, more than 80% were seen once. This clonotype originated in a woman older than 75 with COVID-19, enrolled during active disease. The sample consisted of peripheral blood. The V gene is TRBV7-6, the J gene TRBJ2-1; 14 bases match TRBD2. The chain's CDR3 is CASSLETSGRGAEQFF. Written as DNA, the CDR3 is TGTGCCAGCAGCTTAGAGACTAGCGGGAGGGGCGCTGAGCAGTTCTTC.